This TCR beta chain stems from a study of CD8+CD57+ T cells in acquired aplastic anemia. V lost 1 base, J lost 2 bases, and 4 bases lay in between. The CDR3 has 13 amino acids. CDR1 and CDR2 (germline): LGHDT, YNNKEL (reference sequence). Researchers used genomic DNA as the template to profile TCR beta VDJ and CDR3. TCRdb independently ran MiXCR on the reads; one entry per CDR3 protein. The sample has a few hundred thousand distinct CDR3 sequences; approximately 60% are singletons. This clonotype was seen at least ten times. This sequence was found in a human donor in good health. Input material: sorted CD4+, CD8+, or CD8+CD57+ T cells (not recorded which) from PBMCs. The chain has TRBV3-1 and TRBJ2-3; D uncertain. The chain's CDR3 is CASSQVPTDTQYF. DNA of the CDR3: TGTGCCAGCAGCCAAGTCCCCACAGATACGCAGTATTTT.